The sequence of this T cell receptor beta chain was determined in a study of blood T cell repertoires in COVID-19. Study context: Material from acute and convalescent COVID-19 was sourced from the United States, Italy and Spain. PBMCs, B-cell-depleted T cells, or T cells were the source of the cDNA or gDNA that made up the material.

The CDR3 is 15 residues long. Germline CDR1 is ENHRY and CDR2 is SYGVKD. After removal of 2 bases from V and 3 bases from J, the junction contained 1 base not matched to a gene. Authors' data handling: By means of reference gene primer amplification, nucleated cell counts were estimated. The protocol was immunoSEQ multiplex PCR, while the TCRdb copy is restricted to in-frame clones and leaves out a portion. V and J calls and clone size come straight from that table; D and trimming were deduced from the DNA. The sample shows 500,000 to 600,000 clones, 70% to 90% of them seen only once. The TCR was taken from a woman between 45 and 60 years old with COVID-19, enrolled during active disease. The chain has TRBV10-3 and TRBJ2-1; 10 positions match TRBD1. Material: peripheral blood. CDR3 coding DNA: TGTGCCATCAGTGAGGGGGACAGGGGCTACAATGAGCAGTTCTTC. Protein product: CAISEGDRGYNEQFF.